This T cell receptor beta chain was captured in a study of blood T cell repertoires in COVID-19. About the research overall: Acute and convalescent COVID-19 samples came from the United States, Italy and Spain.

Participants, 18 to 89 years old, spanned approximately 26 US areas. Cohort placement rested on clinical history that participants reported themselves. Original handling: Estimates of nucleated cell counts were drawn from the amplification of reference gene primers. Only in-frame clones appear in the TCRdb table, and some are missing; sequencing was by immunoSEQ multiplex PCR. Clonal size and the V and J genes are those of that table, whereas D and trimming came from the DNA. Here the sample spans just over 300,000 clones, 90% being singletons. Unmatched junction bases numbered 9, after V lost 4 bases and J lost 3 bases. The CDR3 is 15 amino acids. The germline gives CDR1 MDHEN, CDR2 SYDVKM.

This clonotype was obtained from a young woman with acute COVID-19. Material: PBMCs or T cells enriched from blood (not recorded which). The chain recombines TRBV28 with TRBJ2-7, with 7 nucleotides matching TRBD2. CDR3 region: CASSSRASGYYEQYF. The CDR3 bases are TGTGCCAGCAGTTCAAGGGCTAGCGGATACTACGAGCAGTACTTC.